Presented here are 28 T cell receptor beta chains from one specimen sequenced in a study of T cell responses to AZD1222 COVID-19 vaccine. The method was immunoSEQ multiplex PCR; TCRdb's version includes in-frame clones alone and lacks a portion of them. The repertoire consists of around 170,000 clones, with around nine tenths occurring once and the leading ten covering approximately 1.9%. This material consisted of peripheral blood, taken 28 days after the second AZD1222 dose. The source is an adult who received the AZD1222 COVID-19 vaccine.

The V gene is TRBV14, the J gene TRBJ2-3; 9 bases line up with TRBD2. This CDR3 has 15 amino acids. The junction had 7 bases not matched to a gene; V was cut back by 3 bases and J by 6 bases. In germline, CDR1 is SGHDN, CDR2 FVKESK. The CDR3 loop is CASSHRGRARDTQYF. In DNA form, the CDR3 reads TGTGCCAGCAGCCATCGCGGGAGGGCCAGGGATACGCAGTATTTT.

In this sample, this clone turned up once. The V gene is TRBV4-1, the J gene TRBJ1-4; possibly TRBD1 for D (5 bases). The V and J ends lost 4 bases and 1 base respectively, with 10 bases between them. The CDR3 consists of 15 residues. Per the germline V gene, CDR1 is MGHRA and CDR2 is YSYEKL. The DNA for the CDR3 is TGCGCCAGCAGCCGGGACGTCGGAACTAATGAAAAACTGTTTTTT. Amino acids: CASSRDVGTNEKLFF.

The chain is built from TRBV2 and TRBJ1-1; D gene ambiguous. Germline loops: CDR1 SNHLY, CDR2 FYNNEI. Trimming removed 4 bases at V and 4 bases at J, with 7 bases between. This CDR3 comprises 12 residues. In DNA form, the CDR3 reads TGTGCCAGCAGTGTTCGAATCACTGAAGCTTTCTTT. It yields the protein CASSVRITEAFF.

Of note for this clone: The sample carries other DNA sequences with the same CDR3. The chain joins TRBV10-3 to TRBJ1-5; D perhaps matches TRBD1 (6 bases). V was pared by 5 bases and J by 7 bases, with 12 bases between. The V gene's germline CDR1 is ENHRY and CDR2 SYGVKD. This CDR3 is 13 amino acids long. The CDR3, as DNA: TGTGCCATCAGTACACAGGGTGACCAGCCCCAGCATTTT. This sequence encodes CAISTQGDQPQHF.

The chain is built from TRBV18 and TRBJ2-3; D remains ambiguous. The V gene lost 1 base and the J gene lost 5 bases, with 1 base spanning the gap. This CDR3 region has 11 residues. The germline V gene encodes CDR1 KGHSH and CDR2 LQKENI. The CDR3 reads CASSPLDTQYF. The CDR3 DNA reads TGTGCCAGCTCACCACTAGATACGCAGTATTTT.

The V and J genes are TRBV10-3 and TRBJ1-6, with TRBD1 as a possible D gene (6 bases). CDR3 length: 17 residues. CDR1 is ENHRY and CDR2 is SYGVKD in the germline V gene. Trimming shortened V by 6 bases and J by 7 bases, and 22 bases separated the two germline ends. CDR3 in DNA: TGTGCCATCAGCGAACGTCAGGGGCAGGACCTGAATTCACCCCTCCACTTT. Protein: CAISERQGQDLNSPLHF.

J is TRBJ1-4 and V is TRBV9, with 8 bases identical to TRBD1. V was clipped by 3 bases and J by 8 bases; unmatched bases: 6. CDR1 is SGDLS and CDR2 is YYNGEE in the germline V gene. The CDR3 loop spans 14 amino acids. The CDR3 DNA follows: TGTGCCAGCAGCGCCAGGGGGCGCGGAGAAAAACTGTTTTTT. This codes for CASSARGRGEKLFF.

This chain connects TRBV3-1 (or the pseudogene TRBV3-2) to TRBJ1-5; D is uncertain. CDR1 LGHDT and CDR2 YNNKEL come from the germline V gene (reference sequence). The CDR3 spans 14 residues. Trimming stripped 5 bases from V and 10 bases from J, with 18 bases between. The CDR3 DNA is TGTGCCAGCAGCACCTGGACGGCCGGGAGTCCCCAGCATTTT. As protein: CASSTWTAGSPQHF.

V gene TRBV11-1 combines with J gene TRBJ2-1; 7 bases align to TRBD2. The CDR3 consists of 15 residues. V was pared by 3 bases and J by 7 bases, with 9 bases of the junction left unmatched. Germline assignment: CDR1 SGHAT and CDR2 FQDESV (reference sequence). Here the CDR3 reads CASSFRGVPPNEQFF. CDR3 bases: TGTGCCAGCAGCTTCCGGGGGGTGCCCCCAAATGAGCAGTTCTTC.

The chain uses TRBV11-2 and TRBJ2-7, with TRBD2 identical over 8 bases. V shed 6 bases and J 4 bases; nucleotides not matched to a gene: 11. The germline V gene encodes CDR1 SGHAT and CDR2 FQNNGV. The CDR3 consists of 15 residues. This chain's CDR3 is CASSFSAGTSYEQYF. The CDR3 DNA follows: TGTGCCAGCAGTTTCTCCGCCGGGACTAGTTACGAGCAGTACTTC.

V is TRBV6-1 and J is TRBJ2-7; D uncertain. There are 16 residues in the CDR3. V shed 0 bases and J shed 1 base, with 13 bases lying between them. Per germline, CDR1 MNHNS and CDR2 SASEGT. The CDR3 DNA reads as TGTGCCAGCAGTGAAGCGCTGGTGGGGATTTCCTACGAGCAGTACTTC. Amino acid sequence: CASSEALVGISYEQYF.

The chain is built from TRBV21-1 and TRBJ1-2; the DNA was not used to check the table's D call, TRBD1. TRBV21-1 represents a pseudogene. The CDR3 loop spans 16 amino acids. The CDR3 loop is CASSRVGARRNYGYTF. In DNA form, the CDR3 reads TGTGCCAGCAGCAGGGTGGGGGCGCGTCGTAACTATGGCTACACCTTC.

J is TRBJ2-3 and V is TRBV27, with D unclear. In germline, CDR1 is MNHEY, CDR2 SMNVEV (reference sequence). The CDR3 consists of 13 residues. V dropped 6 bases and J dropped 13 bases, with 20 bases sitting between them. DNA for the CDR3: TGTGCCAGCAGCGGGCTAGTCGGCCGTCGGGAGTATTTT. It yields the protein CASSGLVGRREYF.

V is TRBV10-3 and J is TRBJ1-6; a weak D match, TRBD1 (6 bases). The germline V and J ends were trimmed by 3 bases and 5 bases, with 11 bases remaining between them. Germline CDR1 is ENHRY and CDR2 is SYGVKD. The CDR3 has 15 amino acids. CDR3: CAISDFRGNNSPLHF. DNA for the CDR3: TGTGCCATCAGTGACTTCAGGGGCAATAATTCACCCCTCCACTTT.

The CDR3 is CASSIGQRLAGKETQYF. The CDR3 bases are TGTGCCAGTAGTATAGGGCAACGACTAGCGGGAAAGGAGACCCAGTACTTC. The V and J genes are TRBV19 and TRBJ2-5; 11 nucleotides align to TRBD2. Trimming cost V 1 base and J 5 bases; bases outside gene matches: 9. Germline V CDR1 and CDR2: LNHDA, SQIVND (reference sequence). The CDR3 consists of 17 residues.

This chain uses TRBV10-3 with TRBJ2-3; 13 bases are a match to TRBD2. The CDR3 runs to 16 residues. Germline V gene lookup returns CDR1 ENHRY and CDR2 SYGVKD. J gave up 8 bases and V 11 bases, and 16 bases lay outside the gene matches. The CDR3 spells CAVSHTSGGASVTQYF. For the CDR3, the DNA is TGTGCCGTCTCCCACACTAGCGGGGGGGCGAGCGTTACGCAGTATTTT.

This chain joins TRBV18 and TRBJ1-6; D not resolved. From germline, CDR1 is KGHSH and CDR2 LQKENI. Trimming removed 3 bases at V and 15 bases at J, with 18 bases between. This CDR3 spans 14 amino acids. The CDR3, as DNA: TGTGCCAGCTCACCCTCGGATTCGGTATGGGTCCTCCACTTT. It translates to CASSPSDSVWVLHF.

V gene TRBV6-2 or TRBV6-3 combines with J gene TRBJ2-7; TRBD2 aligns across 9 bases. CDR1 is MNHEY, CDR2 SVGEGT, per germline. This CDR3 comprises 14 residues. Trimming cost V 0 bases and J 9 bases; bases outside gene matches: 6. The chain's CDR3 is CASSYSAGGAGQYF. Written as DNA, the CDR3 is TGTGCCAGCAGTTACTCCGCGGGAGGGGCAGGGCAGTACTTC.

The chain employs TRBV5-1 and TRBJ2-7, with 9 positions matching TRBD1. The CDR3 extends over 13 amino acids. Germline V gene lookup returns CDR1 SGHRS and CDR2 YFSETQ. The V gene end was trimmed by 5 bases and the J gene end by 5 bases; junction bases not matched to a gene: 5. Written as DNA, the CDR3 is TGCGCCAGCAGTCCGGACAGGGGACACGAGCAGTACTTC. Translated, it gives CASSPDRGHEQYF.

The chain combines TRBV10-3 with TRBJ2-6; 7 bases are a match to TRBD1. Germline V gene lookup returns CDR1 ENHRY and CDR2 SYGVKD. J was trimmed by 8 bases and V by 5 bases; bases with no gene match: 9. This CDR3 region has 15 residues. In DNA, the CDR3 is TGTGCCATCAGTTTAAGCCGGGACAGCCCCAACGTCCTGACTTTC. Translation: CAISLSRDSPNVLTF.

The rearrangement links TRBV2 to TRBJ2-3; 14 bases are shared with TRBD2. The CDR3 spans 19 residues. Per the germline V gene, CDR1 is SNHLY and CDR2 is FYNNEI. Trimming removed 4 bases from V and 5 bases from J; junction bases left unmatched: 14. The CDR3 DNA reads as TGTGCCAGCAGTGGGAGAAGAGAGGGACTAGCGGGGGTTAAAGATACGCAGTATTTT. Encoded protein: CASSGRREGLAGVKDTQYF.

The chain recombines TRBV11-3 with TRBJ2-7, with 9 bases that match TRBD1. Germline lookup yields CDR1 SGHNT and CDR2 YENEEA. The CDR3 is made up of 15 amino acids. The junction had 9 bases not matched to a gene; V was cut back by 3 bases and J by 6 bases. CDR3 sequence reads: CASSFTRDREGEQYF. CDR3 nucleotides: TGTGCCAGCAGCTTTACCCGGGACAGGGAGGGCGAGCAGTACTTC.

The chain has TRBV15 and TRBJ1-1; D is perhaps TRBD1 (6 bases). The germline V and J ends were trimmed by 4 bases and 2 bases, with 14 bases remaining between them. This CDR3 contains 15 residues. CDR1 and CDR2 (germline): LNHNV, YYDKDF (reference sequence). The CDR3 reads CATSISTDRNTEAFF. In DNA form, the CDR3 reads TGTGCCACCAGCATATCAACGGACAGAAACACTGAAGCTTTCTTT.

The rearrangement uses TRBV11-3 and TRBJ2-1; 10 bases align to TRBD2. The CDR3 spans 14 residues. V shed 3 bases, J shed 7 bases, and the junction held 3 bases outside the gene matches. Germline assignment: CDR1 SGHNT and CDR2 YENEEA. The CDR3 DNA follows: TGTGCCAGCAGCTTTAGCGGGGGGCCAAATGAGCAGTTCTTC. It yields the protein CASSFSGGPNEQFF.

The chain links TRBV13 to TRBJ1-6, with a tentative D call TRBD1 (5 bases). V was pared by 5 bases and J by 13 bases, with 15 bases between. Germline V CDR1 and CDR2: PRHDT, FYEKMQ (reference sequence). The CDR3 loop spans 13 amino acids. DNA for the CDR3: TGTGCCAGCAGCGGGACGCCTCGGGCGCCCCTCCACTTT. It translates to CASSGTPRAPLHF.

The chain is built from TRBV7-9 and TRBJ1-5; 10 nucleotides align to TRBD1. With V trimmed by 1 base and J by 6 bases, 3 bases remained unmatched. This CDR3 comprises 15 residues. The germline V gene has CDR1 SEHNR and CDR2 FQNEAQ (reference sequence). CDR3 DNA sequence: TGTGCCAGCAGCTTAGGACAGGGGGCGGGTCAGCCCCAGCATTTT. Translation gives CASSLGQGAGQPQHF.

This rearrangement joins TRBV10-2 to TRBJ1-2; 9 bases agree with TRBD1. CDR1 is WSHSY, CDR2 SAAADI, per germline. The CDR3 extends over 15 amino acids. J gave up 2 bases and V 4 bases, and 5 bases lay outside the gene matches. The CDR3 coding sequence is TGCGCCAGCAGTGCCCAGACAGGGGGGAACTATGGCTACACCTTC. Protein: CASSAQTGGNYGYTF.

This clone has just a few counts. V gene TRBV7-9 combines with J gene TRBJ2-7, with D uncertain. The CDR3 totals 12 residues. The V gene lost 4 bases and the J gene lost 4 bases, with 8 bases spanning the gap. CDR1 and CDR2 from the germline V gene are SEHNR and FQNEAQ (reference sequence). The CDR3 bases are TGTGCCAGCAGCTCCCGCTATTACGAGCAGTACTTC. This encodes CASSSRYYEQYF.